This T cell receptor (beta chain) appears in the sequencing data of a study of identical twins. Study-wide results and caveats: Compared with unrelated sharing, twin-shared out-of-frame alpha sequences had more low-probability sequences.

In TCRdb, the 5' RACE reads were re-called with MiXCR into one record per CDR3 protein. The sample lists some 600,000 distinct CDR3 sequences; around 7.5% were seen once. This clonotype was observed a few times. Antigen: not known. CDR3 length equals 16 residues. The germline V and J ends were trimmed by 0 bases and 5 bases, with 13 bases remaining between them. Germline V gives CDR1 SGHDN, CDR2 FVKESK. These records were also assigned to another study, of yellow fever vaccine responses in identical twins.

Sequenced: PBMCs. V and J are TRBV14 and TRBJ2-2; D is uncertain. The TCR comes from a woman under 30 in good health. CDR3 sequence reads: CASSQDETPRTGELFF. The CDR3 DNA follows: TGTGCCAGCAGCCAAGATGAGACCCCGAGGACCGGGGAGCTGTTTTTT.